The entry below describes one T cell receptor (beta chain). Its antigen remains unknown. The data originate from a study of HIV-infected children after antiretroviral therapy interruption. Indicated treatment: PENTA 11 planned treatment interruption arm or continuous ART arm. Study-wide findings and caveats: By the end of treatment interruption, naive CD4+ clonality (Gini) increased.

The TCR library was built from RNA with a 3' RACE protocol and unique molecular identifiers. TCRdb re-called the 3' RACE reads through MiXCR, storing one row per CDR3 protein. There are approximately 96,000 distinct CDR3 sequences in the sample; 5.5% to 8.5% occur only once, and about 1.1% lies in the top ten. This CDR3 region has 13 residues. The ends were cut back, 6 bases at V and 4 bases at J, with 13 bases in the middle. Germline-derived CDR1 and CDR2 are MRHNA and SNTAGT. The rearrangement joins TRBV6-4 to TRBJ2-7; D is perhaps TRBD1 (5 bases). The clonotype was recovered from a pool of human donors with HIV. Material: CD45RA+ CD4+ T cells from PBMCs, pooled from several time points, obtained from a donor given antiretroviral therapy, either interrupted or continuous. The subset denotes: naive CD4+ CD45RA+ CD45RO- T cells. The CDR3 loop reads CASRGPGSYEQYF. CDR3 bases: TGTGCCAGCAGGGGGCCCGGGTCTTACGAGCAGTACTTC.